This T cell receptor beta chain came from a study of regulatory and conventional T cells in RAG deficiency. Regarding the study as a whole: Other subsets showed around 9.4-fold reductions, but Treg unique TCR beta sequences fell roughly 110-fold in these patients. Omenn patients showed >85% Treg-Tconv overlap and shorter CDR3 lengths. Shannon entropy was markedly lower and Simpson indices higher in RAG-deficient patients than control T-cell subsets.

CDR1 and CDR2 (germline): MGHRA, YSYEKL. This CDR3 contains 18 residues. Trimming left V 0 bases short and J 0 bases short, with 15 bases between. Blood CD4+ CD25-low CD127-high conventional T cells supplied the genomic DNA template. Using immunoSEQ multiplex PCR, the repertoire was profiled, and TCRdb retains in-frame clones only, with some absent. Among approximately 21,000 clones, 95% to 96% were seen once, and the ten largest hold 1% to 1.5%. Points on this clone: What it binds is not known.

The same sample was also studied in work on regulatory T cells. That source reports: The primer mix had 52 TRBV and 13 TRBJ primers. Skewed V and J usage and few unique V-J pairs marked patient repertoires, most in Tregs.

This receptor was identified in a human donor in good health. The rearrangement joins TRBV4-1 to TRBJ2-4; D may be TRBD1 (5 bases). The sequenced sample was CD25- CD4+ T cells sorted from blood. The CDR3 here is CASSQDWGVNLAKNIQYF. CDR3 DNA: TGCGCCAGCAGCCAAGATTGGGGCGTGAACCTAGCCAAAAACATTCAGTACTTC.